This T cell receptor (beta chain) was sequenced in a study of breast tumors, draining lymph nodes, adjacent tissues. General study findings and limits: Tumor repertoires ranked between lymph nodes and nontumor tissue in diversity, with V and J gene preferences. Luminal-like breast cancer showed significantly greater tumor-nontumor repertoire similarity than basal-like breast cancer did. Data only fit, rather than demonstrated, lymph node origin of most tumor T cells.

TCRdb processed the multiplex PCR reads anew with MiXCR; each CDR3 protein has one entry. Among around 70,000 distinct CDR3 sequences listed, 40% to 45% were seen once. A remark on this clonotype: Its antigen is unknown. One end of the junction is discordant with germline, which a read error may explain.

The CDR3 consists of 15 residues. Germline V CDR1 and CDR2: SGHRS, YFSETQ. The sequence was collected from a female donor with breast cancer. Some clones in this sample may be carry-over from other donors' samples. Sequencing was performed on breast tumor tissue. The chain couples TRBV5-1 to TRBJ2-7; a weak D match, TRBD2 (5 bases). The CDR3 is CASSLGISEPSEQYF. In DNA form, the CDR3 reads TGTGCCAGCAGCTTAGGGATTAGCGAGCCCTCCGAGCAGTACTTC.